This record looks at one TCR beta chain sequence and its context. Its specificity is not known. The sample originates from a study of lung T cells in sarcoidosis with Löfgren's syndrome. Study results and caveats: Shared TRAV12-1 and TRBV2 CDR3 motifs across Löfgren's syndrome patients reportedly suggested public CD4+ TCRs.

Trimming removed 3 bases from V and 1 base from J, with 18 bases in between. The CDR3 extends over 17 amino acids. Germline lookup yields CDR1 SGHNT and CDR2 YYREEE (reference sequence). TCRdb reprocessed the reads with MiXCR, giving one entry per CDR3 protein. The sample includes about 8,500 distinct CDR3 sequences, 21% of them seen just once. The sequence was obtained from a human donor with sarcoidosis (Löfgren's syndrome or another form), or a control subject (not recorded which). Sample: CD4+ T cells from bronchoalveolar lavage fluid. The chain carries TRBV5-4 and TRBJ2-3, with a weak D call TRBD2 (5 bases). CDR3 sequence reads: CASSSAYGREGTDTQYF. CDR3 coding DNA: TGTGCCAGCAGCTCCGCCTATGGACGGGAAGGCACAGATACGCAGTATTTT.